This T cell receptor (beta chain) was sequenced for a study of T-cell reconstitution after alpha-beta-depleted transplantation in children. Whole-study results and caveats: Newly produced T cells mostly accounted for T-cell counts and diversity one year post-transplant.

This clonotype was found many times. As yet, its antigen is unknown. Unique molecular identifiers tagged the TCRbeta library. MiXCR, run by TCRdb on the PCR reads, gives a single entry per CDR3 protein. The data contain about 980,000 distinct CDR3 sequences, around 30% of them seen just once; the ten biggest clones take up roughly 31%. V dropped 4 bases and J dropped 2 bases, with 9 bases sitting between them. The CDR3 sequence is 14 residues long. CDR1 is SGHRS, CDR2 YFSETQ, per germline. The specimen comprised PBMCs, mostly from graft donor cells, sampled 360 days after TCRalphabeta/CD19-depleted stem cell transplant. The receptor was derived from a boy under three years old who had a stem cell transplant for SCID, so the T cells may come from the graft donor. The gene calls are TRBV5-1 and TRBJ2-2; no definite D call. The chain's CDR3 is CASSRGVNTGELFF. CDR3 DNA sequence: TGCGCCAGCAGCCGAGGAGTTAACACCGGGGAGCTGTTTTTT.